Each of the 30 T cell receptor beta chains below was sequenced from the same sample in a study of Graves' ophthalmopathy and Graves' hyperthyroidism. Amplification of the TCR beta CDR3 regions used RNA transcripts (as template). Scientists carried out first-round RT-PCR using HTBI primers and then a second-round multiplex PCR. Each CDR3 protein is one row after TCRdb ran MiXCR on the multiplex PCR reads. This sample has about 700,000 distinct CDR3 sequences, with approximately 39% found just once. The sample consisted of peripheral blood. Every receptor here comes from an adult man with Graves' ophthalmopathy.

This clonotype has ten or more counts. The J gene is TRBJ1-1, the V gene TRBV20-1, with D possibly being TRBD1 (5 bases). The CDR3 contains 13 residues. Germline V lookup: CDR1 DFQATT, CDR2 SNEGSKA (reference sequence). The V end lost 3 bases, the J end lost 3 bases, and 11 bases lay between the germline ends. In DNA form, the CDR3 reads TGCAGTGCTAGGGGGCGGAGGGACACTGAAGCTTTCTTT. Its protein product is CSARGRRDTEAFF.

This clonotype was detected many times. This chain links TRBV19 with TRBJ1-2; D remains unclear. The germline V and J ends were trimmed by 5 bases and 8 bases, with 15 bases remaining between them. Germline assignment: CDR1 LNHDA and CDR2 SQIVND (reference sequence). The CDR3 is 13 residues long. The CDR3 loop reads CASSLWQASGYTF. DNA of the CDR3: TGTGCCAGTAGTTTGTGGCAGGCATCCGGCTACACCTTC.

To note about this clonotype: It may be a read error: a sequence one base away is much more abundant. This rearrangement joins TRBV20-1 to TRBJ2-7; TRBD2 aligns across 10 bases. CDR1 is DFQATT and CDR2 is SNEGSKA in the germline V gene (reference sequence). Unmatched junction bases numbered 6, after V lost 5 bases and J lost 2 bases. This CDR3 spans 14 amino acids. The DNA for the CDR3 is TGCAGTGCTTCGGGACTAGCGATGACCTACGAGCAGTACTTC. Translation: CSASGLAMTYEQYF.

As to this clonotype: A much larger clone differs from this one at a single base, so this may be a read error. The DNA of the CDR3 is TGTGCCAGTAGTGTAGGTCCGGGACAGGGAGAGACCCAGTACTTC. Encoded protein: CASSVGPGQGETQYF. This sequence joins TRBV29-1 and TRBJ2-5, with 9 positions matching TRBD1. This CDR3 has 15 residues. In germline, CDR1 is SQVTM, CDR2 ANQGSEA.

The J gene is TRBJ2-5, the V gene TRBV11-1, with 8 positions matching TRBD2. The germline V gene encodes CDR1 SGHAT and CDR2 FQDESV (reference sequence). This CDR3 contains 15 residues. Unmatched junction bases numbered 12, after V lost 5 bases and J lost 7 bases. The CDR3 loop reads CASSTILAGEGTQYF. The DNA of the CDR3 is TGTGCCAGCAGCACGATTCTAGCGGGCGAAGGGACCCAGTACTTC.

The rearrangement joins TRBV29-1 to TRBJ1-4, with D hard to call. Germline lookup yields CDR1 SQVTM and CDR2 ANQGSEA. Trimming took 4 bases from V and 2 from J, leaving 11 bases between them. The CDR3 is 14 amino acids. The DNA of the CDR3 is TGCAGCGTTGGTCCGGGTGGTACTAATGAAAAACTGTTTTTT. It translates to CSVGPGGTNEKLFF.

This clonotype came up many times. The J gene is TRBJ2-5, the V gene TRBV7-9; 7 bases are a match to TRBD2. This CDR3 is 11 amino acids long. From germline, CDR1 is SEHNR and CDR2 FQNEAQ (reference sequence). V lost 4 bases, J lost 9 bases, and 2 bases stayed unmatched. The CDR3 is CASSWEGPQYF. In DNA, the CDR3 is TGTGCCAGCAGCTGGGAGGGTCCCCAGTACTTC. Combining the CDR3 with reference TRBV7-9 and TRBJ2-5 gives the whole variable domain DTGVSQNPRHKITKRGQNVTFRCDPISEHNRLYWYRQTLGQGPEFLTYFQNEAQLEKSRLLSDRFSAERPKGSFSTLEIQRTEQGDSAMYLCASSWEGPQYFGPGTRLLVL.

Ten or more counts support this clonotype. This chain uses TRBV20-1 with TRBJ1-5, with 9 bases aligning to TRBD1. Germline CDR1 is DFQATT and CDR2 is SNEGSKA (reference sequence). J was trimmed by 7 bases and V by 6 bases; bases with no gene match: 10. This CDR3 contains 14 residues. The CDR3 reads CSASRTGAGQPQHF. CDR3 DNA: TGCAGTGCCAGTAGGACAGGGGCCGGACAGCCCCAGCATTTT.

The chain couples TRBV6-9 to TRBJ2-2; 10 bases are a match to TRBD2. The CDR3 has 16 amino acids. Germline V gene sequence: CDR1 MNHGY, CDR2 SVAAGI. The junction had 5 bases not matched to a gene; V was cut back by 4 bases and J by 3 bases. The CDR3 sequence is CASSSQLAGYTGELFF. The DNA for the CDR3 is TGTGCCAGCAGTTCGCAACTAGCGGGGTACACCGGGGAGCTGTTTTTT.

This clonotype came up many times. V usage is TRBV2 and J usage is TRBJ2-2, with unresolved D. Germline lookup yields CDR1 SNHLY and CDR2 FYNNEI. V was clipped by 4 bases and J by 5 bases, with 5 bases between them. The CDR3 runs 12 residues. CDR3 sequence: CASSATTGELFF. DNA for the CDR3: TGTGCCAGCAGTGCAACGACCGGGGAGCTGTTTTTT. Complete variable domain (other parts from reference TRBV2 and TRBJ2-2): EPEVTQTPSHQVTQMGQEVILRCVPISNHLYFYWYRQILGQKVEFLVSFYNNEISEKSEIFDDQFSVERPDGSNFTLKIRSTKLEDSAMYFCASSATTGELFFGEGSRLTVL.

The CDR3 loop is CATMGLARETQYF. CDR3 nucleotides: TGTGCCACCATGGGACTAGCGAGAGAGACCCAGTACTTC. The genes are TRBV10-3 and TRBJ2-5; 10 bases line up with TRBD2. The CDR3 is 13 residues long. The J segment lost 4 bases and the V segment lost 10 bases, leaving 6 bases of the junction unmatched. Germline CDR1 reads ENHRY; CDR2 reads SYGVKD.

This clonotype was seen only a few times. The chain is built from TRBV13 and TRBJ2-7; TRBD2 might be the D (7 bases). CDR1 is PRHDT, CDR2 FYEKMQ, per germline (reference sequence). The ends were cut back, 6 bases at V and 6 bases at J, with 18 bases in the middle. The CDR3 loop spans 14 amino acids. This chain's CDR3 is CASRSHEGGLEQYF. Written as DNA, the CDR3 is TGTGCCAGCAGATCCCACGAGGGGGGGCTCGAGCAGTACTTC.

V usage is TRBV5-1 and J usage is TRBJ2-2, with D perhaps matching TRBD2 (6 bases). CDR3 length equals 15 residues. V gave up 0 bases and J gave up 13 bases, with 19 bases separating them. Germline CDR1 reads SGHRS; CDR2 reads YFSETQ. The CDR3 spells CASSLEGKRSEGLFF. The CDR3 DNA reads TGCGCCAGCAGCTTGGAAGGGAAGCGGTCGGAGGGGCTGTTTTTT. Using reference TRBV5-1 and TRBJ2-2 for the parts outside the CDR3, the full variable domain is KAGVTQTPRYLIKTRGQQVTLSCSPISGHRSVSWYQQTPGQGLQFLFEYFSETQRNKGNFPGRFSGRQFSNSRSEMNVSTLELGDSALYLCASSLEGKRSEGLFFGEGSRLTVL.

This clonotype was observed many times. This rearrangement joins TRBV7-2 to TRBJ2-5; 8 nucleotides align to TRBD1. The trim removed 5 bases at V and 4 bases at J, leaving 6 bases unmatched. CDR1 is SGHTA, CDR2 FQGNSA, per germline. CDR3 size: 14 residues. CDR3 sequence: CASSLNGQGETQYF. For the CDR3, the DNA is TGTGCCAGCAGCCTGAATGGACAGGGAGAGACCCAGTACTTC.

This clonotype was counted between two and nine times. The rearrangement joins TRBV25-1 to TRBJ2-1, with D possibly being TRBD1 (5 bases). Trimming removed 4 bases at V and 6 bases at J, with 13 bases between. CDR1 MGHDK and CDR2 SYGVNS come from the germline V gene. This CDR3 spans 14 amino acids. The CDR3 loop is CASSVMQGVNEQFF. The DNA for the CDR3 is TGTGCCAGCAGTGTTATGCAGGGTGTCAATGAGCAGTTCTTC.

This clonotype occurred many times. This chain joins TRBV19 and TRBJ1-5; no clear D. CDR1 is LNHDA, CDR2 SQIVND, per germline (reference sequence). V was pared by 5 bases and J by 1 base, with 6 bases between. The CDR3 is 13 residues long. CDR3 amino acids: CASSPLSNQPQHF. CDR3 bases: TGTGCCAGTAGTCCCCTCAGCAATCAGCCCCAGCATTTT.

This clonotype has just a few counts. The rearrangement uses TRBV4-1 and TRBJ2-7, with 7 bases fitting TRBD1. V lost 3 bases to trimming and J lost 5 bases; unmatched junction nucleotides: 7. The CDR3 totals 14 residues. The germline V gene has CDR1 MGHRA and CDR2 YSYEKL. CDR3 sequence (DNA): TGCGCCAGCAGCCACCCAGACAGGGATAACGAGCAGTACTTC. Amino acids: CASSHPDRDNEQYF.

The gene calls are TRBV15 and TRBJ1-6; D remains ambiguous. Per the germline V gene, CDR1 is LNHNV and CDR2 is YYDKDF (reference sequence). This CDR3 is built from 15 residues. Trimming left V 0 bases short and J 6 bases short, with 9 bases between. In nucleotides, the CDR3 is TGTGCCACCAGCAGAGATCAAGGCCCTAATTCACCCCTCCACTTT. Encoded protein: CATSRDQGPNSPLHF.

This clonotype was seen a handful of times. The chain joins TRBV12-3 or TRBV12-4 to TRBJ2-7; TRBD1 matches 7 bases. This CDR3 spans 16 amino acids. V was pared by 7 bases and J by 1 base, with 13 bases of the junction left unmatched. CDR3 in amino acids: CASTALDRRNSYEQYF. CDR3 nucleotides: TGTGCCAGCACCGCCCTGGACAGGCGAAATTCCTACGAGCAGTACTTC.

This clonotype was observed a few times. The rearrangement links TRBV18 to TRBJ2-7, with no clear D. V was clipped by 3 bases and J by 6 bases, with 12 bases between them. Germline CDR1 reads KGHSH; CDR2 reads LQKENI. The CDR3 sequence is 13 residues long. CDR3 residues: CASSPTDVGEQYF. The DNA of the CDR3 is TGTGCCAGCTCACCCACGGATGTTGGCGAGCAGTACTTC.

The chain is built from TRBV10-3 and TRBJ2-6, with no clear D. The CDR3 spans 14 residues. Germline CDR1 and CDR2: ENHRY and SYGVKD. The V gene lost 0 bases and the J gene lost 7 bases, with 7 bases spanning the gap. The CDR3 DNA sequence: TGTGCCATCAGTGAGTCAGGGATTGCCAACGTCCTGACTTTC. Amino acids: CAISESGIANVLTF.

The rearrangement uses TRBV9 and TRBJ2-7, with 11 bases that match TRBD1. Looked up from germline, CDR1 is SGDLS and CDR2 is YYNGEE. CDR3 length equals 14 residues. J was trimmed by 6 bases and V by 0 bases; bases with no gene match: 2. The CDR3 reads CASSVEGTGGEQYF. The DNA of the CDR3 is TGTGCCAGCAGCGTAGAAGGGACAGGGGGCGAGCAGTACTTC.

This chain connects TRBV12-3 or TRBV12-4 to TRBJ2-7; TRBD2 matches at 12 bases. V was clipped by 3 bases and J by 4 bases; unmatched bases: 1. The CDR3 totals 14 residues. CDR3 amino acids: CASSFTSGGYEQYF. CDR3 bases: TGTGCCAGCAGTTTTACTAGCGGGGGGTACGAGCAGTACTTC.

This clonotype has at least ten counts. The chain combines TRBV7-3 with TRBJ2-2, with D uncertain. The ends were cut back, 2 bases at V and 8 bases at J, with 6 bases in the middle. The CDR3 is made up of 12 amino acids. Germline CDR1 is SGHTA and CDR2 is FQGTGA. CDR3: CASSLVWGELFF. The DNA of the CDR3 is TGTGCCAGCAGCTTAGTCTGGGGGGAGCTGTTTTTT.

This clonotype was seen ten or more times. The chain joins TRBV7-3 to TRBJ1-1; a weak D match, TRBD1 (5 bases). V was shortened by 5 bases and J by 1 base, with 11 bases between the two germline ends. The CDR3 covers 14 residues. CDR1 and CDR2 (germline): SGHTA, FQGTGA. CDR3 coding DNA: TGTGCCAGCAGCGTAGTTGGGGGGAACACTGAAGCTTTCTTT. It translates to CASSVVGGNTEAFF.

Concerning this clonotype: No conserved phenylalanine or tryptophan is present at the end of the CDR3, so a read error is the likely explanation. The limits of the CDR3 on the DNA are not certain, so only TCRdb's listed CDR3 is given. J is TRBJ1-6 and V is TRBV24-1. The germline V gene has CDR1 KGHDR and CDR2 SFDVKD. The CDR3 is made up of 10 amino acids, end residues included. This CDR3 reads CATSDPDTFS.

The chain uses TRBV12-3 or TRBV12-4 and TRBJ1-1, with D possibly TRBD1 on 6 matching bases. The CDR3 spans 14 residues. The V and J ends lost 4 bases and 5 bases respectively, with 14 bases between them. The CDR3 DNA is TGTGCCAGCAGTTCTTATACAGGGTGGACTGAAGCTTTCTTT. As protein: CASSSYTGWTEAFF.

This clonotype was observed many times. The chain couples TRBV4-3 to TRBJ1-1, with D maybe TRBD1 (6 bases). The CDR3 runs 14 residues. The V gene lost 2 bases and the J gene lost 5 bases, with 12 bases spanning the gap. Germline values: CDR1 LGHNA, CDR2 YSLEER. CDR3 coding DNA: TGCGCCAGCAGCCAATCCACAGGGATGACTGAAGCTTTCTTT. Its protein is CASSQSTGMTEAFF.

V is TRBV29-1 and J is TRBJ2-5; 7 bases map to TRBD2. The CDR3 is 15 residues long. Germline V lookup: CDR1 SQVTM, CDR2 ANQGSEA. The ends lost 0 bases at V and 2 bases at J; junction bases unmatched: 6. The chain's CDR3 is CSVEDSLGGQETQYF. The CDR3 DNA reads as TGCAGCGTTGAAGACTCTTTGGGAGGGCAAGAGACCCAGTACTTC.

There are many counts of this clonotype. The genes are TRBV5-1 and TRBJ2-2; TRBD2 agrees at 7 bases. The CDR3 sequence is 15 residues long. The trim removed 1 base at V and 1 base at J, leaving 1 base unmatched. Germline-derived CDR1 and CDR2 are SGHRS and YFSETQ. CDR3 DNA: TGCGCCAGCAGCTTGCCTAGCGGGAACACCGGGGAGCTGTTTTTT. Its translation: CASSLPSGNTGELFF.